This entry lists 12 T cell receptor beta chains sequenced from one sample in a study of blood T cell repertoires in COVID-19. Using immunoSEQ multiplex PCR, the repertoire was profiled, and TCRdb retains in-frame clones only, with some absent. The sample contains roughly 250,000 clones, over 75% of which appear only once. The material sequenced was peripheral blood. These receptors originate from a human donor with COVID-19, enrolled during active disease. The donor label of this sample is uncertain.

This rearrangement joins TRBV6-1 to TRBJ2-3, with 7 positions matching TRBD1. V lost 0 bases, J lost 10 bases, and 16 bases stayed unmatched. Germline-derived CDR1 and CDR2 are MNHNS and SASEGT. The CDR3 has 17 residues. Here the CDR3 DNA reads TGTGCCAGCAGTGAAGCTGAGACAGGGCCGAACCTCGGTCCGCAGTATTTT. Translation: CASSEAETGPNLGPQYF.

J is TRBJ1-4 and V is TRBV19; tentative D call: TRBD1 (6 bases). With 5 bases removed from V and 6 bases from J, the gap between germline ends came to 16 bases. CDR3 length equals 15 residues. Germline CDR1 reads LNHDA; CDR2 reads SQIVND (reference sequence). The CDR3 coding sequence is TGTGCCAGTAGTCGGACAGCCAACCTTGATGAAAAACTGTTTTTT. It codes for CASSRTANLDEKLFF.

The chain recombines TRBV27 with TRBJ1-6, with 7 bases fitting TRBD1. V gave up 3 bases and J gave up 6 bases; unmatched junction bases: 8. The CDR3 consists of 16 residues. The germline CDR1 and CDR2 sequences are MNHEY and SMNVEV (reference sequence). The CDR3 is CASSFLWGQTNSPLHF. Here the CDR3 DNA reads TGTGCCAGCAGTTTCCTCTGGGGACAGACTAATTCACCCCTCCACTTT.

The chain carries TRBV30 and TRBJ1-1; unclear D gene. Germline CDR1 reads GTSNPN; CDR2 reads SVGIG (reference sequence). The CDR3 runs 12 residues. V lost 0 bases and J lost 7, with 9 bases in between. CDR3 amino acids: CAWSVTFYEAFF. The CDR3 nucleotides are TGTGCCTGGAGTGTAACTTTCTATGAAGCTTTCTTT.

The V gene is TRBV5-1, the J gene TRBJ2-1; possible D gene TRBD2, 7 bases. Trimming left V 4 bases short and J 8 bases short, with 19 bases between. The CDR3 contains 15 residues. CDR1 is SGHRS, CDR2 YFSETQ, per germline. The CDR3 DNA sequence: TGCGCCAGCAGCCCCCTGGGGGCGGGAGTAGATGAGCAGTTCTTC. This gives the protein CASSPLGAGVDEQFF.

The chain recombines TRBV3-1 (or the pseudogene TRBV3-2) with TRBJ2-5; no firm D call. V was shortened by 3 bases and J by 4 bases, with 6 bases between the two germline ends. Germline CDR1 LGHDT, CDR2 YNNKEL (reference sequence). This CDR3 spans 12 amino acids. This CDR3 reads CASSHSGETQYF. CDR3 DNA sequence: TGTGCCAGCAGCCACTCGGGAGAGACCCAGTACTTC.

The chain links TRBV7-8 to TRBJ2-1, with D unclear. The CDR3 covers 15 residues. Germline V gives CDR1 SGHVS, CDR2 FQNEAQ. With 2 bases removed from V and 5 bases from J, the gap between germline ends came to 13 bases. The CDR3 DNA reads TGTGCCAGCAGCTTATCTGGCGGAACAAACAATGAGCAGTTCTTC. Its protein is CASSLSGGTNNEQFF.

V and J are TRBV9 and TRBJ2-3; 12 nucleotides line up with TRBD2. The J segment lost 2 bases and the V segment lost 3 bases, leaving 4 bases of the junction unmatched. The V gene's germline CDR1 is SGDLS and CDR2 YYNGEE. The CDR3 is made up of 16 amino acids. The CDR3 nucleotides are TGTGCCAGCAGCGCTACTAGCGGGGGGAACACAGATACGCAGTATTTT. Amino acid sequence: CASSATSGGNTDTQYF.

The rearrangement uses TRBV28 and TRBJ1-5; 8 bases map to TRBD1. Germline lookup yields CDR1 MDHEN and CDR2 SYDVKM. This CDR3 comprises 15 residues. J gave up 2 bases and V 7 bases, and 7 bases lay outside the gene matches. CDR3 region: CASIQGEKGNQPQHF. The DNA for the CDR3 is TGTGCCAGCATACAGGGGGAGAAGGGCAATCAGCCCCAGCATTTT.

This clone appeared once. This rearrangement joins TRBV11-1 to TRBJ2-7, with D hard to call. The CDR3 spans 11 residues. Germline V gives CDR1 SGHAT, CDR2 FQDESV (reference sequence). Deletions cut 1 base from V and 5 bases from J, with 3 bases between. CDR3 in DNA: TGTGCCAGCAGCTTAGGGCACGAGCAGTACTTC. This sequence encodes CASSLGHEQYF. Full variable domain (missing parts from reference TRBV11-1 and TRBJ2-7): EAEVAQSPRYKITEKSQAVAFWCDPISGHATLYWYRQILGQGPELLVQFQDESVVDDSQLPKDRFSAERLKGVDSTLKIQPAELGDSAMYLCASSLGHEQYFGPGTRLTVT.

The V and J genes are TRBV28 and TRBJ1-5; TRBD1 matches at 7 bases. The CDR3 consists of 13 residues. J gave up 5 bases and V 8 bases, and 6 bases lay outside the gene matches. Germline CDR1 is MDHEN and CDR2 is SYDVKM. This CDR3 is CASQGVQDQPQHF. The CDR3, as DNA: TGTGCCAGCCAGGGGGTCCAGGATCAGCCCCAGCATTTT. The variable domain in full, completed from reference TRBV28 and TRBJ1-5, reads DVKVTQSSRYLVKRTGEKVFLECVQDMDHENMFWYRQDPGLGLRLIYFSYDVKMKEKGDIPEGYSVSREKKERFSLILESASTNQTSMYLCASQGVQDQPQHFGDGTRLSIL.

This clone has at least ten counts. The chain employs TRBV6-5 and TRBJ1-2; the D gene is possibly TRBD1 (5 bases). The V gene's germline CDR1 is MNHEY and CDR2 SVGAGI. The CDR3 runs to 15 residues. V lost 0 bases and J lost 4, with 12 bases in between. CDR3 residues: CASSYSGTETYGYTF. CDR3 nucleotide sequence: TGTGCCAGCAGTTACTCCGGGACTGAAACCTATGGCTACACCTTC.